This TCR beta chain emerged from a study of response to subunit inactivated influenza vaccine. TCRdb re-analysed the RT-PCR reads in MiXCR, keeping a single row per CDR3 protein. The sample shows some 600,000 distinct CDR3 sequences, around 15% of them seen only once. CDR3 length: 15 amino acids. Unmatched junction bases numbered 10, after V lost 7 bases and J lost 3 bases. Germline loops: CDR1 MDHEN, CDR2 SYDVKM. This TCR was sampled from a man aged 50 to 59 who received an inactivated influenza vaccine. Sequencing used PBMCs from blood, obtained 14 to 15 days before vaccination. The chain employs TRBV28 and TRBJ2-7; TRBD1 matches at 9 bases. CDR3 DNA: TGTGCCAGCACTAACCGGGACAGGGCCGACTACGAGCAGTACTTC. Protein sequence: CASTNRDRADYEQYF.